A selection of T cell receptor beta chains follows, all from one sample in a study of response to subunit inactivated influenza vaccine. TCRdb recomputed calls from the RT-PCR reads with MiXCR, one row per CDR3 protein. Found here are about 520,000 distinct CDR3 sequences, approximately 10% of them singletons; the top ten hold approximately 12%. The sequences come from PBMCs from blood, collected about 6 weeks after vaccination. These receptors were obtained from a man in his forties or fifties who received an inactivated influenza vaccine. CDR3s leave out the opening cysteine and the closing phenylalanine or tryptophan.

V	CDR3
TRBV12-3/TRBV12-4	ASTRRAGGGETQY
TRBV6-2/TRBV6-3	ASSYRGGSDTQY
TRBV6-5	ASSYENTGELF
TRBV20-1	SAILGREQETQY
TRBV20-1	SARESQNYGYT
TRBV20-1	SASTGANYGYT
TRBV7-9	ASSSRDKGYQETQY
TRBV20-1	SARLETGDGYT
TRBV7-2	ASSLANRFVDEQY
TRBV2	AIEVSGSMDEQF
TRBV4-1	ASSLLIPETQY
TRBV6-1	ASRADRGQYEQY
TRBV18	ASSPVSGGDYGYT
TRBV20-1	SASPRGDLSNQPQH
TRBV5-5	ASSLPRGNEQF
TRBV7-2	ASSFVAGSYEQY
TRBV6-1	ASRHPGLSQETQY
TRBV6-2/TRBV6-3	ASSYHREDPWGVSGRAPQY
TRBV5-1	ASSFTGGSAYNEQF
TRBV7-6	ASSGWDREGPEAF
TRBV12-3/TRBV12-4	ASTFNTEAF
TRBV20-1	SAMGAQETQY
TRBV7-9	ASSSWDSTYEQY
TRBV12-3/TRBV12-4	ASSLKGAGRAYGYT
TRBV5-1	ASNFGAGRGYEQY
TRBV15	ATSRVSRTDTQY
TRBV7-3	ASSSPLGLAGENEQF
TRBV4-2	ASSHTGFGGGNQPQH
TRBV6-1	ASSRGTGSNEKLF
TRBV11-2	ASSPGVDTQY
TRBV10-3	AIRTANTEAF
TRBV27	ASGTGGWSNYGYT
TRBV6-5	ASSYSRLRGPGTQY
TRBV20-1	STSDRGGELF
TRBV20-1	SASQGYEQY
TRBV7-9	ASSLPDTTNEQF
TRBV18	ASSPNLAEQY
TRBV5-1	ASTQGANTEAF
TRBV12-3/TRBV12-4	ASSELGLAREQF
TRBV12-3/TRBV12-4	ASSLDGTDQETQY